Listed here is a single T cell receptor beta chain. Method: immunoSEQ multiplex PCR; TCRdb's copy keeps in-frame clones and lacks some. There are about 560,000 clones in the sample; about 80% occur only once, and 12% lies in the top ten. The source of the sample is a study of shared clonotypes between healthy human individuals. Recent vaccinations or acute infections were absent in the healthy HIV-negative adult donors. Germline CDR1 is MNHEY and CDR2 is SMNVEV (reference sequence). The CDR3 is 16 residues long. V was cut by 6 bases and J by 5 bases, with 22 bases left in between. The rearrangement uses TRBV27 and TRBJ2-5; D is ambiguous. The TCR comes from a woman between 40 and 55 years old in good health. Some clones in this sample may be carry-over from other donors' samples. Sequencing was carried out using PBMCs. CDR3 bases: TGTGCCAGCAGCTTAAGCTACTCGCTCCGACGGGAGACCCAGTACTTC. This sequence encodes CASSLSYSLRRETQYF.